Listed below are T cell receptor beta chains from one sample, sequenced in a study of T cells in Graves' hyperthyroidism and ophthalmopathy. TCRdb itself ran the multiplex PCR reads through MiXCR, one entry per CDR3 protein. The repertoire has about 700,000 distinct CDR3 sequences, nearly 45% of them found once; the top ten carry 7% to 7.5%. Source material: peripheral blood or thyroid tissue (not recorded which). The origin of the receptors is an adult man with Graves' disease, either hyperthyroidism or ophthalmopathy (not recorded which). The CDR3 runs from the conserved cysteine through the conserved F or W. The order of the fields is D gene, V gene, J gene, CDR3 protein. The D gene is left open where the match is weak.

D gene: TRBD1
V gene: TRBV2
J gene: TRBJ1-1
CDR3 protein: CASRISGTGGTEAFF

D gene: NA
V gene: TRBV12-3/TRBV12-4
J gene: TRBJ1-1
CDR3 protein: CASSYSSRRGPEAFF

D gene: TRBD1
V gene: TRBV7-8
J gene: TRBJ2-7
CDR3 protein: CASSWGQPSYEQYF

D gene: TRBD2
V gene: TRBV7-9
J gene: TRBJ2-7
CDR3 protein: CASSQGTSGSRYEQYF

D gene: TRBD1
V gene: TRBV20-1
J gene: TRBJ2-7
CDR3 protein: CSANTGAEQYF

D gene: NA
V gene: TRBV5-8
J gene: TRBJ2-2
CDR3 protein: CASLEWNTGELFF

D gene: NA
V gene: TRBV20-1
J gene: TRBJ2-7
CDR3 protein: CSAPFRGRGYEQYF

D gene: NA
V gene: TRBV5-5
J gene: TRBJ1-2
CDR3 protein: CASSPTGKSYSGYTF

D gene: TRBD2
V gene: TRBV6-5
J gene: TRBJ2-7
CDR3 protein: CASSSGGGAYEQYF

D gene: NA
V gene: TRBV11-1
J gene: TRBJ1-1
CDR3 protein: CASSPHLAFF

D gene: NA
V gene: TRBV29-1
J gene: TRBJ2-2
CDR3 protein: CSVQTDTGELFF

D gene: TRBD1
V gene: TRBV19
J gene: TRBJ1-1
CDR3 protein: CASSIAPRGDRGNTEAFF

D gene: NA
V gene: TRBV19
J gene: TRBJ1-1
CDR3 protein: CASSMGDTEAFF

D gene: NA
V gene: TRBV20-1
J gene: TRBJ2-5
CDR3 protein: CSARDIASHETQYF

D gene: NA
V gene: TRBV9
J gene: TRBJ1-1
CDR3 protein: CASSLDSRITEAFF

D gene: NA
V gene: TRBV15
J gene: TRBJ2-5
CDR3 protein: CATSRDRGVNQPQYF

D gene: NA
V gene: TRBV20-1
J gene: TRBJ1-4
CDR3 protein: CSASNDFTDGTNEKLFF